This T cell receptor (beta chain) is from a study of tumor-infiltrating lymphocytes in primary liver carcinoma. Regarding the study as a whole: Blood fell significantly below tumors in its top-250-clone fraction (p = 0.039).

With around 500 ng total RNA as template and a constant-region primer, TCR beta cDNA was made. Three nested multiplex PCR rounds of slightly modified ARM-PCR generated TCR beta libraries. Both of the initial two PCR rounds ran for 10 cycles and employed TRBV1-TRBV30 forward primers alongside a C-beta reverse primer. In TCRdb, the multiplex PCR reads were re-called with MiXCR into one record per CDR3 protein. The sample lists about 180,000 distinct CDR3 sequences; less than 65% were seen once. Germline DNA was also extracted, and blood RNA was taken from unsorted whole blood. This CDR3 region has 14 residues. Germline lookup yields CDR1 SGHRS and CDR2 YFSETQ. Deletions cut 0 bases from V and 9 bases from J, with 13 bases between. The table lists this clonotype with a few counts. No antigen is known for it.

The receptor was isolated from a man aged 35 to 55 with primary liver carcinoma and hepatitis B virus infection. This sequence joins TRBV5-1 and TRBJ2-1; D might be TRBD2 (6 bases). Sequenced: peripheral blood. CDR3 coding DNA: TGCGCCAGCAGCTTGGGGAGGGCCGAGGGTGAGCAGTTCTTC. It translates to CASSLGRAEGEQFF.